The sequence of this T cell receptor (beta chain) was determined in a study of T cell responses to AZD1222 COVID-19 vaccine. Study in general: Timing groups of about 4 and about 12 weeks for second doses were pooled. Study-wide points: Spike-specific TCR depth and breadth grew after two AZD1222 doses. Of the AZD1222 recipients, only 5 or 6 were seropositive at baseline. The peak T cell response came first, and repertoires were sampled only after it.

TCRdb keeps only in-frame clones here, not all; method: immunoSEQ multiplex PCR. The sample lists around 250,000 clones; about 92% were seen once. Deletions cut 5 bases from V and 4 bases from J, with 17 bases between. CDR1 is SGHTA and CDR2 is FQGNSA in the germline V gene. The CDR3 spans 15 residues. As for this clone: No antigen is known for it.

This sequence was found in an adult in good health. Sequenced here: peripheral blood, sampled on day 0 of AZD1222 vaccination. The V call is TRBV7-2, the J call TRBJ1-1; D uncertain. CDR3 sequence (DNA): TGTGCCAGCAGCCCCAGGAGAGGGATCGGCACTGAAGCTTTCTTT. The encoded protein is CASSPRRGIGTEAFF.